This T cell receptor beta chain was identified in a study of shared clonotypes between healthy human individuals. The authors loaded approximately 220 ng DNA, about 30,000 T cell genomes, into sorted-subset replicate PCRs. Using immunoSEQ multiplex PCR, the repertoire was profiled, and TCRdb retains in-frame clones only, with some absent. The table records some 2.1 million clones, 93% of them present only once. Germline V lookup: CDR1 LGHNA, CDR2 YSLEER. V shed 4 bases, J shed 5 bases, and the junction held 3 bases outside the gene matches. The CDR3 runs 13 residues. Naive CD8 cells comprised CD45RO-negative, CCR7-positively selected cells, excluding terminally differentiated effector memory CD45RA+ cells.

The chain is built from TRBV4-3 and TRBJ2-5; 8 nucleotides match TRBD1. The sequence was obtained from a man in his late teens or twenties in good health. Some clones in this sample may be carry-over from other donors' samples. The sample comprised naive CD8+ T cells from PBMCs. For the CDR3, the DNA is TGCGCCAGCAGCCCCAGACAGGGGGAGACCCAGTACTTC. Protein: CASSPRQGETQYF.